The rows below give T cell receptor beta chains drawn from one sample of a study of blood T cell repertoires in COVID-19. Only in-frame clones appear in the TCRdb table, and some are missing; sequencing was by immunoSEQ multiplex PCR. The table shows 150,000 or so clones, with 82% occurring only once. Material for sequencing was peripheral blood. The source of these receptors is a human donor with acute or convalescent COVID-19. The donor label of this sample is uncertain. CDR3s include the opening cysteine and the closing phenylalanine or tryptophan. D genes are given only for firm matches.

D,V,CDR3
TRBD1,TRBV2,CASREDRLSDYTF
.,TRBV5-1,CASSLGVRQGGEAFF
.,TRBV29-1,CSVDPGGWGTNYGYTF
.,TRBV2,CASSGSRGEQYF
TRBD1,TRBV4-2,CASSPRQGTSTDTQYF
.,TRBV5-6,CASSQEVTNYGYTF
.,TRBV7-9,CASSPTGYGYTF
.,TRBV4-3,CASSQVSGNYGYTF
TRBD1,TRBV7-2,CASSSRPPFGQGDNYGYTF
.,TRBV5-1,CASSLEGQGNQPQHF
.,TRBV4-1,CASSLRTTSYEQYF
TRBD2,TRBV7-3,CASSLTRPSGPDTQYF
.,TRBV12-3/TRBV12-4,CASRHRNQETQYF
.,TRBV12-2,CASRLARTGSTGELFF
TRBD1,TRBV5-1,CASREGGYSNQPQHF
TRBD1,TRBV25-1,CASSGAGGKETQYF
TRBD2,TRBV7-2,CASSSTSGWGTQYF
TRBD2,TRBV7-2,CASSSRTSGGEGIQYF
.,TRBV5-8,CASSLTRDTQYF
.,TRBV4-1,CASSQDPHANYGYTF
TRBD2,TRBV7-9,CASSFGRLAGDQETQYF
.,TRBV5-1,CASSPFGQPEAFF
.,TRBV30,CAWSEPSWSSYEQYF
TRBD1,TRBV2,CARPGQESNTIYF
.,TRBV9,CASSPRLADTQYF
.,TRBV12-5,CASGAGDGGNQPQHF
TRBD2,TRBV3-1/TRBV3-2,CASSQGQRGARETQYF
.,TRBV3-1/TRBV3-2,CASSQGAALSTDTQYF
.,TRBV5-1,CASSLNAEIFGNTIYF
TRBD1,TRBV5-6,CASSTPGQGPKNIQYF
.,TRBV6-5,CASTQAYEQYF
TRBD1,TRBV30,CAWRPDRVPTGELFF
TRBD2,TRBV7-6,CASSSTPTSGGAVAKNIQYF
TRBD1,TRBV11-2,CASSPPGTGFKFF
TRBD1,TRBV5-6,CASSSDTLTGGTEAFF
.,TRBV30,CAWSVVLGNTEAFF
.,TRBV10-3,CATDGGYGYTF
.,TRBV5-1,CASSVNPGLTSTDTQYF
TRBD1,TRBV7-8,CASSPLQGAVEYGYTF
TRBD1,TRBV4-1,CASSQGDRDTDTQYF
TRBD1,TRBV3-1/TRBV3-2,CASSLRQGAGGTEAFF
.,TRBV10-1,CASIPDLRRAKNIQYF